The TCR beta chain described here comes from a study of vaccination and CD4 T cells after COVID-19. Sequencing of cultured CD4+ T cell DNA used the Oncomine TCR Beta short-read assay. A single record per CDR3 protein comes from TCRdb applying MiXCR to the PCR reads. This sample yields about 6,600 distinct CDR3 sequences, of which about 47% are seen a single time; around a quarter belongs to the top ten. Stated treatment: approximately nine-day PBMC culture with coronavirus spike peptide pools or control peptides (ViraFEST assay). On this clonotype: Its cognate antigen is unknown.

CDR1 LNHDA and CDR2 SQIVND come from the germline V gene (reference sequence). This CDR3 region has 15 residues. With V trimmed by 3 bases and J by 3 bases, 8 bases remained unmatched. Sequencing was performed on CD4+ T cells from blood, cultured in vitro. The TCR was taken from a human donor who had recovered from COVID-19. This chain uses TRBV19 with TRBJ2-7; 7 nucleotides agree with TRBD2. CDR3: CASSIQSAGSYEQYF. CDR3 sequence (DNA): TGTGCCAGTAGTATTCAGTCAGCGGGGAGCTACGAGCAGTACTTC. Based on the CDR3 plus reference TRBV19 and TRBJ2-7, the full variable domain is DGGITQSPKYLFRKEGQNVTLSCEQNLNHDAMYWYRQDPGQGLRLIYYSQIVNDFQKGDIAEGYSVSREKKESFPLTVTSAQKNPTAFYLCASSIQSAGSYEQYFGPGTRLTVT.